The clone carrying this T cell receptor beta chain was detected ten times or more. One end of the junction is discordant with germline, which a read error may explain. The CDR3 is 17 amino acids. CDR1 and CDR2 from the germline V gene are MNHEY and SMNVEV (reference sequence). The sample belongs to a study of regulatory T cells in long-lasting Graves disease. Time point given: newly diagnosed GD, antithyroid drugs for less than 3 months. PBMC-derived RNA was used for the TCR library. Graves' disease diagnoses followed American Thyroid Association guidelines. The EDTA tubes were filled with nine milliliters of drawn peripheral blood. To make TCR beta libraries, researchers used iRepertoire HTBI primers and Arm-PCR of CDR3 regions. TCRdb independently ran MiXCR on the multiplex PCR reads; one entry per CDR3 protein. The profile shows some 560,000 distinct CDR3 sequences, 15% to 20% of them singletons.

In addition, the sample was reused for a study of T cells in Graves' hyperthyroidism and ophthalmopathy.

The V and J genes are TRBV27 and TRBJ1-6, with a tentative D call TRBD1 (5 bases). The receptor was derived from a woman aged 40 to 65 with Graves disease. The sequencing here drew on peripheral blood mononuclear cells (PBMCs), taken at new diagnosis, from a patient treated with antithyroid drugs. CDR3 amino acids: CASSLWGLQFSNSPLHF. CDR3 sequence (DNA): TGTGCCAGCAGCTTATGGGGCCTACAGTTCTCAAATTCACCCCTCCACTTT.